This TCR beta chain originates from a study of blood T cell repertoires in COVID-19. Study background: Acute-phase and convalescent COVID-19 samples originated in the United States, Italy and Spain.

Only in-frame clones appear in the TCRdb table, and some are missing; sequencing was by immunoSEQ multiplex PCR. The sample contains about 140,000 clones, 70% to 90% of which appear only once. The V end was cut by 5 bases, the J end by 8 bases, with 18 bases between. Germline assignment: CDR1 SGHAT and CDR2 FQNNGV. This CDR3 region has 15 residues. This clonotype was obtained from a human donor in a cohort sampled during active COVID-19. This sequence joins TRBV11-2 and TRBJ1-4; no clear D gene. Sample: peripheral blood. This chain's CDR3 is CASSPVKAGGEKLFF. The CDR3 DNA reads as TGTGCCAGCAGCCCCGTCAAGGCGGGAGGAGAAAAACTGTTTTTT. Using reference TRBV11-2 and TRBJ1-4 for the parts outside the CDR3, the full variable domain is EAGVAQSPRYKIIEKRQSVAFWCNPISGHATLYWYQQILGQGPKLLIQFQNNGVVDDSQLPKDRFSAERLKGVDSTLKIQPAKLEDSAVYLCASSPVKAGGEKLFFGSGTQLSVL.